This T cell receptor beta chain was profiled in a study of cytomegalovirus exposure and HLA in healthy donors. Study-level information: Early on, a data release was issued that held roughly 80 million unique TCRs from HLA-typed donors.

With V trimmed by 0 bases and J by 5 bases, 5 bases remained unmatched. This CDR3 has 15 amino acids. Germline values: CDR1 SGDLS, CDR2 YYNGEE. Points from the study as a whole: Reports described diagnosis of cytomegalovirus status by the classifier as highly specific and sensitive. Later on, an analysis tied some 17,000 TCR beta sequences to HLA alleles at 0.05 false discovery rate.

Concerning this clone: What it binds is unknown.

PCR was performed using 60 Vbeta and 13 Jbeta primers. The method was immunoSEQ multiplex PCR; TCRdb's version includes in-frame clones alone and lacks a portion of them. The table lists 80,000 or so clones, roughly 64% of them singletons, with about 5.7% in the top ten. The clonotype originates from a young man in good health and CMV-seropositive. This chain connects TRBV9 to TRBJ2-5; 9 nucleotides agree with TRBD1. The source material was PBMCs. CDR3 region: CASSVGGTGPETQYF. The CDR3 DNA is TGTGCCAGCAGCGTAGGGGGGACAGGGCCGGAGACCCAGTACTTC.